This T cell receptor beta chain emerged from a study of PD-1 blockade in classical Hodgkin lymphoma (TCRdb year 2020). At the level of the whole study: Nivolumab dosing was 3 mg/kg intravenously every 2 weeks, continuing until either disease progression or unacceptable toxicity. The study used CyTOF and TCR beta sequencing to define a peripheral blood immune signature of response to PD-1 blockade in classical Hodgkin lymphoma.

On the study overall, not on this receptor specifically: CD4+ but not CD8+ TCR diversity rose significantly by C4D1 (p=0.0027 vs p=0.16), most apparent in complete responders (p=0.02). The study was restricted to a single clinical trial cohort, and the causes of repertoire differences, possibly disease activity or prior therapy, were left undefined. Trial patients with a complete response had baseline diversity similar to that of newly diagnosed patients, while partial responders and progressors had significantly lower diversity. Baseline TCR diversity was reported to be lower in newly diagnosed patients than in healthy donors and to be lower still in relapsed/refractory patients. Lower diversity was observed in patients in whom nivolumab was started less than 1 year after ASCT, and these patients were excluded from later analyses so that confounding by immune reconstitution would be avoided.

For this chain, trimming is 4 bases at the V end and 1 base at the J end, and the number of junction bases without a gene match is 5. CDR1 and CDR2, per the germline V gene, are MGHDK and SYGVNS. There are 15 amino acids in the CDR3, from cysteine to phenylalanine inclusive. The read is trimmed to its CDR3 DNA, 45 bases read in frame from base 1. Remarks on this clone: Its antigen has not been determined. No clone much larger than this one lies a single base away; base qualities are absent.

The Qiagen DNeasy kit was used to extract genomic DNA both from unsorted PBMCs and from the negatively selected CD4+ and CD8+ fractions. TCR beta CDR3 regions were amplified by immunoSEQ multiplex PCR using primers annealing to V and J segments. A synthetic immune receptor repertoire was used to minimize amplification bias, and remaining bias was computationally removed after sequencing. In the original analysis: Custom Python scripts were used to quantify repertoire diversity as the Shannon entropy index. Unsorted, CD4+ and CD8+ repertoires were analyzed separately, except in combined analyses where CD4+ and CD8+ sequences were merged in silico. A clone counted as expanded when the clone's frequency after treatment rose at least 2-fold relative to C1D1, and clones undetected at baseline were given a pseudocount of 0.5. Singleton clones were defined as clones with 0 or 1 copy at C1D1, and non-singleton clones were defined as clones with 2 or more copies. Clones expanded in unsorted samples were annotated as CD4+, CD8+ or unknown by matching protein sequences in sorted samples from the same patient. Wilcoxon tests on paired samples were used to test diversity changes from C1D1 to C4D1. The table comes from immuneACCESS by way of TCRdb, which keeps in-frame sequences with V and J called. Part of the clones is missing from these tables; in studies checked, under half for an unresolved V gene and the rest for unknown reasons. V, J and clone size are taken as reported in that table, and D and trimming were inferred from the DNA itself. The sample contains about 84,000 clones, about nine tenths of them found a single time. Approximately 22% of the sample is taken by the ten largest.

The intended sense of this specimen's time point label: cycle 1 day 1 (C1D1), immediately before nivolumab initiation. Every trial patient had relapsed after autologous stem cell transplantation, and cohorts A, B and C differed in prior brentuximab vedotin exposure. The trial cohort included fewer than 60 patients with relapsed/refractory classical Hodgkin lymphoma, and each patient had a best overall response of complete response, partial response or progressive disease. In the multi-cohort phase II CheckMate 205 trial, trial patients received single-agent nivolumab. An independent review committee assessed best overall response using the 2007 International Working Group response criteria. Trial PBMCs were collected just before the start of nivolumab (C1D1) and during therapy at cycle 2 day 1 and cycle 4 day 1. Peripheral blood was collected in 8 mL Vacutainer Cell Preparation Tubes, from which PBMCs were isolated by centrifugation and then cryopreserved.

Here the chain combines TRBV25-1 and TRBJ1-1, with 8 middle bases fitting TRBD1. Sequencing used peripheral blood mononuclear cells (PBMCs), obtained at baseline. The sequence was collected from a human donor with classical Hodgkin lymphoma. At the DNA level, the sequence is TGTGCCAGCAGTGCAGGGGGCGCGGGGAACACTGAAGCTTTCTTT. Its translation is CASSAGGAGNTEAFF.